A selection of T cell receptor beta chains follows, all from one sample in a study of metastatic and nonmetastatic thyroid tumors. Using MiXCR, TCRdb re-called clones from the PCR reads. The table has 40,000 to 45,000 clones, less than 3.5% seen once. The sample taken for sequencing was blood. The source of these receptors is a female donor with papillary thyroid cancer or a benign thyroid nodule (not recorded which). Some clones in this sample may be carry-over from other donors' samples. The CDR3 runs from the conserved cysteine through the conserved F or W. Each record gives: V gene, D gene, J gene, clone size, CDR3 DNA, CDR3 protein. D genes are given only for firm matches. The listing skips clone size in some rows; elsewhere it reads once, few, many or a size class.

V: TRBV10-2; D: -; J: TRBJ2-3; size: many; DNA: TGCGCCAGCAGTGAGCGGGAAGGGGATACGCAGTATTTT; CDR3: CASSEREGDTQYF
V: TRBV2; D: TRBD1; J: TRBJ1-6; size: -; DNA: TGTGCCAGCAATGTACCAGGACAGGGAGATAATTCACCCCTCCACTTT; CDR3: CASNVPGQGDNSPLHF
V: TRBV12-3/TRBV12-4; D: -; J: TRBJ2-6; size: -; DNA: TGTGCCAGCAGTTTAGGTTCAGCTGGGGCCAACGTCCTGACTTTC; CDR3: CASSLGSAGANVLTF
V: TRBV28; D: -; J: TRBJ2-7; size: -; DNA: TGTGCCAGCAGTGATAGGTACAGGGCCCAGTACGAGCAGTACTTC; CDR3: CASSDRYRAQYEQYF
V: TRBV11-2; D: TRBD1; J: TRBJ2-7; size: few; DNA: TGTGCCAGCAGCTCGACAGGGGTGAAGGGCGAGCAGTACTTC; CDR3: CASSSTGVKGEQYF
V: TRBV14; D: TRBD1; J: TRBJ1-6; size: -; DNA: TGTGCCAGCAGCCACGGGGGACAGGGTGTCCCGACTGCCAATTCACCCCTCCACTTT; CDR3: CASSHGGQGVPTANSPLHF
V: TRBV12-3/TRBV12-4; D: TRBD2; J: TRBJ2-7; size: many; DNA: TGTGCCAGCAGTTTCTGGGGGAGGGTTGACCACGAGCAGTACTTC; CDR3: CASSFWGRVDHEQYF
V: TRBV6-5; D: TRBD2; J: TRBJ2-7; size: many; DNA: TGTGCCAGCAGTTACTCTAAGACTAGCGGGCACATCTCCTACGAGCAGTACTTC; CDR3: CASSYSKTSGHISYEQYF
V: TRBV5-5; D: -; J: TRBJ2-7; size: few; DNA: TGTGCCAGCGGACCCTATTCGTCCTACGAGCAGTACTTC; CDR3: CASGPYSSYEQYF
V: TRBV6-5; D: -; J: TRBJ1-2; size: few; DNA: TGTGCCAGCAGCTCCTCCCGGGACATATTCGGCCGTGGCTACACCTTC; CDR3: CASSSSRDIFGRGYTF
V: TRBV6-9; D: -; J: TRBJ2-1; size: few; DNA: TGTGCCAGCAGTTTGGCGCGGGGAGTTCCTTACAATGAGCAGTTCTTC; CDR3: CASSLARGVPYNEQFF
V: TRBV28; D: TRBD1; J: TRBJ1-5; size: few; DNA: TGTGCCAGCAACCCCAGGGGGGGCGCGCAGCAGCCCCAGCATTTT; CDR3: CASNPRGGAQQPQHF
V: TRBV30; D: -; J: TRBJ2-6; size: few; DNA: TGTGCTTCAGAGACGGGCTCTGGGGCCAACGTCCTGACTTTC; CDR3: CASETGSGANVLTF
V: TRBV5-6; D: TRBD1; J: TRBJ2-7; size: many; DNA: TGTGCCAGCAGCAACGACAGGGTCTACGAGCAGTACTTC; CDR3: CASSNDRVYEQYF
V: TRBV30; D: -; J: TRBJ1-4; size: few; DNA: TGTGCCTGGAGTGCAGGGGTTACTAATGAAAAACTGTTTTTT; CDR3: CAWSAGVTNEKLFF
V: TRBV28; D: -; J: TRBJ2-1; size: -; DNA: TGTGCCAGCAGTCGCACCCACAGACCGCAGTTCTTC; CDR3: CASSRTHRPQFF
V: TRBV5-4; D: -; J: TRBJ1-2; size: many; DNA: TGTGCCAGCAGCCCCCGGACAGAGAATGGCTACACCTTC; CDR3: CASSPRTENGYTF
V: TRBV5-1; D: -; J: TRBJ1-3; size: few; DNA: TGCGCCAGCAGCTTGAACGGGTTCGGGTCTGGAAACACCATATATTTT; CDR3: CASSLNGFGSGNTIYF
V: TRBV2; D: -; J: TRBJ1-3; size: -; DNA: TGTGCCAGCAGTGAAATTAACTCTGGAAACACCATATATTTT; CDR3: CASSEINSGNTIYF
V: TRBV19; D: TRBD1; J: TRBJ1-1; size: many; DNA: TGTGCCAGTAGTGCTGCAGGGGGCGTCACTGAAGCTTTCTTT; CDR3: CASSAAGGVTEAFF
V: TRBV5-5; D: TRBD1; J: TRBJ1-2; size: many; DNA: TGTGCCAGCAGCTTAGAAGGGGGCACCTCTGGCTACACCTTC; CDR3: CASSLEGGTSGYTF
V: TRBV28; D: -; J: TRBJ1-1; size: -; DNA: TGTGCCAGCAGAGCAGGTAACACTGAAGCTTTCTTT; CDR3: CASRAGNTEAFF
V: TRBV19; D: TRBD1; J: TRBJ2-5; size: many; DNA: TGTGCCAGTAGTCTACAGGGGTGGGAGACCCAGTACTTC; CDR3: CASSLQGWETQYF
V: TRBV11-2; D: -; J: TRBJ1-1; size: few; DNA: TGTGCCAGCAGCTTAGAGGGGATAAGCACTGAAGCTTTCTTT; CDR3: CASSLEGISTEAFF
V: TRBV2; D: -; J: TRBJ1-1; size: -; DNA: TGTGCCAGCAGAGCCGGGATTGAAGCTTTCTTT; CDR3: CASRAGIEAFF
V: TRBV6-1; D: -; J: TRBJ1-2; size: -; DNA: TGTGCCAGCAGTCCGACAGGATTATATGGCTACACCTTC; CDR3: CASSPTGLYGYTF
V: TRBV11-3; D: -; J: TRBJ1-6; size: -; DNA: TGTGCCAGCAACCACGGCGGGGAAAATAATTCACCCCTCCACTTT; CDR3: CASNHGGENNSPLHF
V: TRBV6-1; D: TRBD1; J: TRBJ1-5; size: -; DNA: TGTGCCAGCACCGGGACAGCCTATCAGCCCCAGCATTTT; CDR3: CASTGTAYQPQHF
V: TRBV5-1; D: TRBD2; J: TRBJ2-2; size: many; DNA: TGCGCCAGCAGCTTGGAGACTAGCGGTACCACCGGGGAGCTGTTTTTT; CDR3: CASSLETSGTTGELFF
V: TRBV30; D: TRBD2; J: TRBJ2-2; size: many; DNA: TGTGCCTCCCCACGGGAGGACACCGGGGAGCTGTTTTTT; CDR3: CASPREDTGELFF
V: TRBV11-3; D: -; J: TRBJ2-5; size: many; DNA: TGTGCCAGCAGGCGGAGCCTCGCAGAGACCCAGTACTTC; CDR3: CASRRSLAETQYF
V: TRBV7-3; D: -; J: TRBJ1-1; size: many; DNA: TGTGCCAGCAGCTTAAGTCGGAACACTGAAGCTTTCTTT; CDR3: CASSLSRNTEAFF
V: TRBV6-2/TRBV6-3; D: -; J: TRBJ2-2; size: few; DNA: TGTGCCAGCAGTGGACTCGGGGCCGGGACCGGCGAGCTGTTTTTT; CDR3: CASSGLGAGTGELFF
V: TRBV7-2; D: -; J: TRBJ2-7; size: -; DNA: TGTGCCAGCAGCTTATCGGGGGACAGCTTCTACGAGCAGTACTTC; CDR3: CASSLSGDSFYEQYF
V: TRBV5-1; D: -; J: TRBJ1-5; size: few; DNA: TGCGCCAGCAGCTTGGAGGCAGGCCAGCAGCCCCAGCATTTT; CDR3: CASSLEAGQQPQHF
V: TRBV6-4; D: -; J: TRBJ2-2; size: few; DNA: TGTGCCAGCAGCCCGGGGGTCAGCAACACCGGGGAGCTGTTTTTT; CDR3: CASSPGVSNTGELFF
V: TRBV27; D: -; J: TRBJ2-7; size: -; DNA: TGTGCCAGCAGTTATAAGGGTTGGTACGAGCAGTACTTC; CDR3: CASSYKGWYEQYF
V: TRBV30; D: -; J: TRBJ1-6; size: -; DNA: TGTGCCTGGAGTGTATATCTAACGACGGATTCACCCCTCCACTTT; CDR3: CAWSVYLTTDSPLHF
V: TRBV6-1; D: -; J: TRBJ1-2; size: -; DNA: TGTGCCAGCAGTGAAGGCACAGGGCTTATTTCCTATGGCTACACCTTC; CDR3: CASSEGTGLISYGYTF
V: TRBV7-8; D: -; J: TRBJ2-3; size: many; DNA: TGTGCCAGCAGCTTAGGGGTCACAGATACGCAGTATTTT; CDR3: CASSLGVTDTQYF
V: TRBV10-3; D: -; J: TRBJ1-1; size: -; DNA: TGTGCCATCAGTGAAACAGAGACGAACACTGAAGCTTTCTTT; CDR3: CAISETETNTEAFF
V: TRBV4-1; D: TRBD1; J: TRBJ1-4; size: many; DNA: TGCGCCAGCAGCCAAGACCGGACAGGATCCGAAAAACTGTTTTTT; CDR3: CASSQDRTGSEKLFF
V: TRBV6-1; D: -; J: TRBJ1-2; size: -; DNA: TGTGCCAGCAGTCGGGCAGGGAACTATGGCTACACCTTC; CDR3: CASSRAGNYGYTF
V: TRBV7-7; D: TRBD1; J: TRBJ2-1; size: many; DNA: TGTGCGAGCAGCTTGGGACAGGGGGTTTACAATGAGCAGTTCTTC; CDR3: CASSLGQGVYNEQFF
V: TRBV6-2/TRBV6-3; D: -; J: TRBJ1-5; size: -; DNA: TGTGCCAGCAGCTCACGATCCGTTGGCAATCAGCCCCAGCATTTT; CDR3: CASSSRSVGNQPQHF
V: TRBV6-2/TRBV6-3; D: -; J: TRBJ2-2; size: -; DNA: TGTGCCAGCAGTGTCGCTACAGACACCGGGGAGCTGTTTTTT; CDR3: CASSVATDTGELFF
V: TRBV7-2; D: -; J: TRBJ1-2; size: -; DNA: TGTGCCAGCAGCCTCCGATATCAAGGCTACACCTTC; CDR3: CASSLRYQGYTF
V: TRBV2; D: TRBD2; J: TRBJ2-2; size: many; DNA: TGTGCCAGCAGGACTAGCTCGAACACCGGGGAGCTGTTTTTT; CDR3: CASRTSSNTGELFF
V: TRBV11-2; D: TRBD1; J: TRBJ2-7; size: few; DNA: TGTGCCAGCAGCTGGGACAGGGGGACCTACGAGCAGTACTTC; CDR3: CASSWDRGTYEQYF
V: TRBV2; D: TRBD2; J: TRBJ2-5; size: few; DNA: TGTGCCAGCAGAACCGGGACTAGCGGGCGGGGGACCCAGTACTTC; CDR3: CASRTGTSGRGTQYF
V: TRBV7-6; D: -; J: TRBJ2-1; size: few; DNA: TGTGCCAGCAGCTTATTTCCCCGACCGAGCTCCTACAATGAGCAGTTCTTC; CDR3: CASSLFPRPSSYNEQFF
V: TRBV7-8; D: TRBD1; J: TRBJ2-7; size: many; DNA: TGTGCCAGCAGTTGGACAGGGGGCTACGAGCAGTACTTC; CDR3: CASSWTGGYEQYF
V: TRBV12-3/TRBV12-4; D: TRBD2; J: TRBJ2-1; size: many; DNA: TGTGCCAGCAGTGCCCAGCGGGATTGGGGCAATGAGCAGTTCTTC; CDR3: CASSAQRDWGNEQFF